These 27 T cell receptor beta chains came from one sample sequenced in a study of glioma-infiltrating T cells after dendritic cell vaccination. The time point is: after dendritic cell vaccination, including at tumor progression/relapse. Sequencing used immunoSEQ multiplex PCR; TCRdb keeps in-frame clones, though not all of them. Altogether 55,000 to 75,000 clones are present, roughly 80% being singletons, with the ten largest covering around 16%. The sequenced sample was blood, obtained after dendritic cell vaccination. Receptors originate from a human donor with glioblastoma.

This sequence joins TRBV5-4 and TRBJ2-3; D is uncertain. Germline loops: CDR1 SGHNT, CDR2 YYREEE (reference sequence). V was cut by 4 bases and J by 0 bases, with 12 bases left in between. This CDR3 is built from 15 residues. CDR3 amino acids: CASSNAGPSTDTQYF. The CDR3 DNA sequence: TGTGCCAGCAGCAATGCAGGTCCTAGCACAGATACGCAGTATTTT.

This chain's CDR3 is CASSPPPVDRFSYEQYF. The CDR3, as DNA: TGTGCCAGCAGCCCCCCACCCGTGGACAGGTTCTCCTACGAGCAGTACTTC. The V and J genes are TRBV7-9 and TRBJ2-7, with 7 positions matching TRBD1. The CDR3 has 17 residues. The germline gives CDR1 SEHNR, CDR2 FQNEAQ (reference sequence). Germline trimming cut 5 bases from V and 0 bases from J; bases unmatched to any gene: 13.

The rearrangement joins TRBV29-1 to TRBJ2-5; TRBD2 matches 10 bases. The CDR3 is 15 residues long. The germline gives CDR1 SQVTM, CDR2 ANQGSEA. V was pared by 3 bases and J by 4 bases, with 8 bases of the junction left unmatched. The CDR3 coding sequence is TGCAGCGTTGAGCCGAGCGGGGGGGCAGGAGAGACCCAGTACTTC. Protein product: CSVEPSGGAGETQYF.

V is TRBV27 and J is TRBJ2-7; TRBD2 is a possible D gene (5 bases). Trimming left V 4 bases short and J 4 bases short, with 14 bases between. The CDR3 runs 14 residues. Per germline, CDR1 MNHEY and CDR2 SMNVEV (reference sequence). As DNA, the CDR3 is TGTGCCAGCAGTTGGGAGAATGGACGGTACGAGCAGTACTTC. This gives the protein CASSWENGRYEQYF.

This chain uses TRBV6-1 with TRBJ1-1, with D unclear. V gave up 6 bases and J gave up 0 bases, with 11 bases separating them. The CDR3 is 14 amino acids. CDR1 is MNHNS and CDR2 is SASEGT in the germline V gene. CDR3 in amino acids: CASSIGLMNTEAFF. CDR3 DNA: TGTGCCAGCAGCATTGGGCTTATGAACACTGAAGCTTTCTTT.

V is TRBV27 and J is TRBJ2-1, with D hard to call. V was shortened by 0 bases and J by 4 bases, with 7 bases between the two germline ends. CDR1 and CDR2 (germline): MNHEY, SMNVEV (reference sequence). The CDR3 has 14 amino acids. This CDR3 reads CASSLSPGYNEQFF. DNA of the CDR3: TGTGCCAGCAGTTTATCACCGGGTTACAATGAGCAGTTCTTC.

V is TRBV4-2 and J is TRBJ1-2; D ambiguous. The CDR3 length is 14 residues. From germline, CDR1 is LGHNA and CDR2 YNFKEQ. Between the trimmed V and J ends, which lost 0 bases and 3 bases, there was a span of 8 bases. The CDR3 loop reads CASSQDQVDYGYTF. CDR3 DNA: TGTGCCAGCAGCCAAGACCAGGTGGACTATGGCTACACCTTC.

The CDR3 loop is CASSLNHGQGVGYTF. In DNA, the CDR3 is TGTGCCAGCAGCTTAAACCACGGACAGGGGGTTGGCTACACCTTC. The chain carries TRBV7-2 and TRBJ1-2; 10 nucleotides agree with TRBD1. The germline V gene has CDR1 SGHTA and CDR2 FQGNSA. Unmatched junction bases numbered 7, after V lost 2 bases and J lost 7 bases. CDR3 length: 15 amino acids.

V and J are TRBV18 and TRBJ1-2, with D hard to call. V was pared by 4 bases and J by 7 bases, with 7 bases between. The CDR3 length is 11 residues. Germline V CDR1 and CDR2: KGHSH, LQKENI. The CDR3 sequence: CASSLRSGYTF. The DNA for the CDR3 is TGTGCCAGCTCACTTAGATCTGGCTACACCTTC.

The genes are TRBV5-6 and TRBJ2-5; D call uncertain. V shed 0 bases and J shed 5 bases, with 11 bases lying between them. The CDR3 is 14 amino acids. Looked up from germline, CDR1 is SGHDT and CDR2 is YYEEEE. The CDR3, as DNA: TGTGCCAGCAGCTTGGTTCAGGTCCTGGAGACCCAGTACTTC. It yields the protein CASSLVQVLETQYF.

CDR3 nucleotides: TGTGCCAGCAGTTACTCGAAACAGGATGGCTATGGCTACACCTTC. This translates into CASSYSKQDGYGYTF. The V gene is TRBV6-6, the J gene TRBJ1-2; a weak D match, TRBD1 (5 bases). Germline V lookup: CDR1 MNHNY, CDR2 SVGAGI (reference sequence). The CDR3 has 15 amino acids. The V and J ends lost 0 bases and 4 bases respectively, with 12 bases between them.

V and J are TRBV15 and TRBJ1-1; 8 bases line up with TRBD1. The trim removed 3 bases at V and 1 base at J, leaving 4 bases unmatched. CDR3 length equals 15 residues. Germline-derived CDR1 and CDR2 are LNHNV and YYDKDF (reference sequence). The CDR3, as DNA: TGTGCCACCAGCAGGGCCGGGACAGGGAACACTGAAGCTTTCTTT. As protein: CATSRAGTGNTEAFF.

The V and J genes are TRBV7-9 and TRBJ1-2; no clear D gene. V shed 1 base and J shed 3 bases, with 6 bases lying between them. Germline loops: CDR1 SEHNR, CDR2 FQNEAQ (reference sequence). This CDR3 is built from 13 residues. The CDR3 is CASSLVTDYGYTF. In DNA form, the CDR3 reads TGTGCCAGCAGCTTAGTAACGGACTATGGCTACACCTTC. Drawing the rest from reference TRBV7-9 and TRBJ1-2, the complete variable domain is DTGVSQNPRHKITKRGQNVTFRCDPISEHNRLYWYRQTLGQGPEFLTYFQNEAQLEKSRLLSDRFSAERPKGSFSTLEIQRTEQGDSAMYLCASSLVTDYGYTFGSGTRLTVV.

The J gene is TRBJ2-1, the V gene TRBV30; TRBD2 is a possible D gene (6 bases). Germline CDR1 and CDR2: GTSNPN and SVGIG (reference sequence). The V and J ends lost 0 bases and 0 bases respectively, with 12 bases between them. The CDR3 loop spans 16 amino acids. CDR3 nucleotide sequence: TGTGCCTGGAGTGTAGGTCCGGGACTCTCCTACAATGAGCAGTTCTTC. Protein product: CAWSVGPGLSYNEQFF.

The chain has TRBV30 and TRBJ1-2; D is undetermined. Germline V gene sequence: CDR1 GTSNPN, CDR2 SVGIG (reference sequence). The CDR3 covers 13 residues. Trimming pared 3 bases from V and 7 bases from J, leaving 15 bases between. The CDR3 nucleotides are TGTGCCTGGAGAGAGGAGGCGGTCGTTGGCTACACCTTC. This encodes CAWREEAVVGYTF. Based on the CDR3 plus reference TRBV30 and TRBJ1-2, the full variable domain is SQTIHQWPATLVQPVGSPLSLECTVEGTSNPNLYWYRQAAGRGLQLLFYSVGIGQISSEVPQNLSASRPQDRQFILSSKKLLLSDSGFYLCAWREEAVVGYTFGSGTRLTVV.

The gene calls are TRBV5-6 and TRBJ1-3; tentatively, D is TRBD1 (6 bases). Germline CDR1 is SGHDT and CDR2 is YYEEEE. The CDR3 sequence is 17 residues long. Trimming removed 3 bases from V and 0 bases from J, with 16 bases in between. CDR3 in amino acids: CASSWGPMTGSGNTIYF. For the CDR3, the DNA is TGTGCCAGCAGCTGGGGCCCTATGACAGGCTCTGGAAACACCATATATTTT.

V gene TRBV5-1 combines with J gene TRBJ2-7; 11 bases line up with TRBD1. CDR1 and CDR2 from the germline V gene are SGHRS and YFSETQ. The CDR3 runs to 14 residues. Losses at the gene ends were 0 bases for V and 12 bases for J; bases not matched to a gene: 8. CDR3 sequence (DNA): TGCGCCAGCAGCTTGGAATGGGGACAGGGGGTGGGGTACTTC. Its protein is CASSLEWGQGVGYF.

The rearrangement links TRBV5-1 to TRBJ2-5, with a weak D call TRBD2 (5 bases). Germline V gene data show CDR1 as SGHRS and CDR2 as YFSETQ. This CDR3 region has 15 residues. The V gene lost 3 bases and the J gene lost 7 bases, with 19 bases spanning the gap. Here the CDR3 reads CASSSDRGWVLTQYF. The CDR3 DNA follows: TGCGCCAGCAGCTCTGACCGGGGTTGGGTGTTGACCCAGTACTTC.

The chain carries TRBV9 and TRBJ2-2; D perhaps matches TRBD1 (6 bases). With 4 bases removed from V and 6 bases from J, the gap between germline ends came to 16 bases. Per germline, CDR1 SGDLS and CDR2 YYNGEE. The CDR3 runs to 15 residues. In DNA form, the CDR3 reads TGTGCCAGCAGCCGCCAGGGGATAGGGGCCGGGGAGCTGTTTTTT. Its translation is CASSRQGIGAGELFF.

J is TRBJ1-5 and V is TRBV4-3, with D hard to call. This CDR3 spans 16 amino acids. The germline V gene encodes CDR1 LGHNA and CDR2 YSLEER. V lost 0 bases, J lost 1 base, and 10 bases lay in between. This chain's CDR3 is CASSQEVRMSNQPQHF. The CDR3 DNA follows: TGCGCCAGCAGCCAAGAGGTCAGGATGAGCAATCAGCCCCAGCATTTT.

The chain joins TRBV11-3 to TRBJ2-2, with a weak D call TRBD1 (5 bases). The CDR3 sequence is 12 residues long. Germline lookup yields CDR1 SGHNT and CDR2 YENEEA. The V end was cut by 10 bases, the J end by 6 bases, with 12 bases between. Here the CDR3 DNA reads TGTGCCACCGAAGGGGTTCCCGGGGAGCTGTTTTTT. Translated: CATEGVPGELFF.

J is TRBJ1-1 and V is TRBV5-5, with no clear D. This CDR3 contains 14 residues. V gave up 4 bases and J gave up 0 bases, with 10 bases separating them. Germline values: CDR1 SGHKS, CDR2 YYEKEE (reference sequence). The DNA of the CDR3 is TGTGCCAGCAGCCCGGGAGTGATGAACACTGAAGCTTTCTTT. Translating gives CASSPGVMNTEAFF. The full variable domain, rest sourced from reference TRBV5-5 and TRBJ1-1, is DAGVTQSPTHLIKTRGQQVTLRCSPISGHKSVSWYQQVLGQGPQFIFQYYEKEERGRGNFPDRFSARQFPNYSSELNVNALLLGDSALYLCASSPGVMNTEAFFGQGTRLTVV.

The CDR3 coding sequence is TGTGCCAGCAGTTTCAAGGCAGGGTCCTATGGCTACACCTTC. It specifies CASSFKAGSYGYTF. The V call is TRBV27, the J call TRBJ1-2, with D perhaps matching TRBD1 (5 bases). The CDR3 extends over 14 amino acids. Trimming cost V 3 bases and J 4 bases, with 12 bases left between them. Germline CDR1 is MNHEY and CDR2 is SMNVEV (reference sequence).

V usage is TRBV4-3 and J usage is TRBJ2-4; D possibly corresponds to TRBD1 (6 bases). This CDR3 has 14 residues. CDR1 is LGHNA and CDR2 is YSLEER in the germline V gene. V lost 4 bases, J lost 8 bases, and 15 bases lay in between. The DNA of the CDR3 is TGCGCCAGCAGCCCCCAAACAGGGTCTGACATTCAGTACTTC. Its translation: CASSPQTGSDIQYF.

V and J are TRBV2 and TRBJ2-5, with 9 nucleotides matching TRBD1. The J call is in doubt because the DNA end fits TRBJ2-7 better. CDR1 and CDR2 from the germline V gene are SNHLY and FYNNEI. This CDR3 spans 17 amino acids. CDR3 sequence (DNA): TGTGCCAGCAGTGAATTCTTCGACAGGGGGAATACCTACGAGCAGTACTTC. Translated, it gives CASSEFFDRGNTYEQYF.

This clone was picked up one time. V usage is TRBV5-1 and J usage is TRBJ2-1; 13 bases are shared with TRBD2. The ends lost 4 bases at V and 8 bases at J; junction bases unmatched: 9. From germline, CDR1 is SGHRS and CDR2 YFSETQ. The CDR3 sequence is 16 residues long. The CDR3 sequence is CASSPILAGGPDEQFF. Written as DNA, the CDR3 is TGCGCCAGCAGCCCGATACTAGCGGGGGGGCCGGATGAGCAGTTCTTC.

The chain uses TRBV11-2 and TRBJ1-2, with unresolved D. Germline V lookup: CDR1 SGHAT, CDR2 FQNNGV. The CDR3 spans 14 residues. Trimming stripped 4 bases from V and 9 bases from J, with 18 bases between. The CDR3 DNA sequence: TGTGCCAGCAGCTCAATCAGGCACCGCCTGAGCTACACCTTC. This translates into CASSSIRHRLSYTF. Full variable domain (remainder filled in from reference TRBV11-2 and TRBJ1-2): EAGVAQSPRYKIIEKRQSVAFWCNPISGHATLYWYQQILGQGPKLLIQFQNNGVVDDSQLPKDRFSAERLKGVDSTLKIQPAKLEDSAVYLCASSSIRHRLSYTFGSGTRLTVV.